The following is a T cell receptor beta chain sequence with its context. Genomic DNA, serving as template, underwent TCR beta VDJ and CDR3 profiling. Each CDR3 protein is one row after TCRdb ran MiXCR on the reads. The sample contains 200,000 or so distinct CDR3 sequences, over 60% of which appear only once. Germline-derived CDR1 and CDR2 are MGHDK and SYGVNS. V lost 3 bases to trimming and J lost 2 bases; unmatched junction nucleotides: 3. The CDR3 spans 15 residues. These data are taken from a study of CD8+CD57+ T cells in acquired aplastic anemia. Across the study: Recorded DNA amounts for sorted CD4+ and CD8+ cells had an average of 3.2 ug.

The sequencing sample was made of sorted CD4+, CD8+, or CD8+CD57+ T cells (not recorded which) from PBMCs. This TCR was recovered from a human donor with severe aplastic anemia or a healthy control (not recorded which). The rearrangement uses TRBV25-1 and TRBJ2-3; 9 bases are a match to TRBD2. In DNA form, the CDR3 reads TGTGCCAGCAGTGATCAGCGGGAGGCCACAGATACGCAGTATTTT. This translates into CASSDQREATDTQYF.